Listed below are T cell receptor beta chains from one sample, sequenced in a study of PD-1 blockade in mismatch repair-deficient tumors. Generated by immunoSEQ multiplex PCR, the TCRdb table keeps only in-frame clones and is missing some. The table includes some 84,000 clones, more than 65% detected once. This specimen was peripheral blood, taken 12 weeks after starting pembrolizumab. The receptors stem from an adult with mismatch repair-deficient cancer. Each CDR3 is given with its conserved first and last residue. The D gene is left open where the match is weak. Expanded clones get a size class; other rows say once, few or many, or leave the size out.

TRBV19,TRBJ2-1,TRBD2,.,TGTGCCAGTAGTAGGGCTAGCGGGAGAGGCTCCTACAATGAGCAGTTCTTC,CASSRASGRGSYNEQFF
TRBV6-6,TRBJ2-7,.,.,TGTGCCAGCAGGCAGCATGGGCCAGGCGAGCAGTACTTC,CASRQHGPGEQYF
TRBV9,TRBJ2-1,.,.,TGTGCCAGCAGCGTCAGTGGGACTTTACGCTCCTACAATGAGCAGTTCTTC,CASSVSGTLRSYNEQFF
TRBV2,TRBJ2-3,.,.,TGTGCCAGCAGTGGGGGTCTGGCGCCTAGCACAGATACGCAGTATTTT,CASSGGLAPSTDTQYF
TRBV11-2,TRBJ2-7,.,.,TGTGCCAGCAGATCTCCGGGACCAAAAGTCAGCTACGAGCAGTACTTC,CASRSPGPKVSYEQYF
TRBV11-2,TRBJ2-5,.,.,TGTGCCAGCGGGGACTGGCCCCGTCTCGGTCTGGACCAAGAGACCCAGTACTTC,CASGDWPRLGLDQETQYF
TRBV6-5,TRBJ2-7,.,.,TGTGCCAGCAGGCTACTCCGGGACACCTACGAGCAGTACTTC,CASRLLRDTYEQYF
TRBV9,TRBJ2-1,.,.,TGTGCCAGCAGCTTAGATGATGAGCAGTTCTTC,CASSLDDEQFF
TRBV19,TRBJ2-1,.,.,TGTGCCAGTAGTATAAAGAGGGGTCCCTCCTACAATGAGCAGTTCTTC,CASSIKRGPSYNEQFF
TRBV15,TRBJ1-2,.,.,TGTGCCACCAGCAGGGAAGGGACACTCTCACGAGGCGGTGGCTACACCTTC,CATSREGTLSRGGGYTF
TRBV18,TRBJ2-1,TRBD2,.,TGTGCCAGCTCACTCGTCCTGACTAGCGGGACGAATGAGCAGTTCTTC,CASSLVLTSGTNEQFF
TRBV4-1,TRBJ2-7,TRBD2,.,TGCGCCAGCAGTCGGGAGACTAGCGGGATCTACGAGCAGTACTTC,CASSRETSGIYEQYF
TRBV6-1,TRBJ2-7,TRBD1,.,TGTGCCAGCAGGGGGGACAGGCTCTACGAGCAGTACTTC,CASRGDRLYEQYF
TRBV7-2,TRBJ1-1,.,once,TGTGCCAGCAGCTTAGAGCCTTCCCCGGGACATGGTTTCTTT,CASSLEPSPGHGFF
TRBV9,TRBJ2-5,TRBD2,once,TGTGCCAGCAGCCTCTCGCGTAGCGGGAAGGTTGAGACCCAGTACTTC,CASSLSRSGKVETQYF
TRBV27,TRBJ2-7,.,.,TGTGCCAGCAGTTTTGGAGGGGGTAGATACGAGCAGTACTTC,CASSFGGGRYEQYF
TRBV5-1,TRBJ2-5,TRBD2,.,TGCGCCAGCAGCTTGAGAGCGGGAGGGCCTTCGGAGACCCAGTACTTC,CASSLRAGGPSETQYF
TRBV18,TRBJ2-2,.,.,TGTGCCAGCTCACCACGGGGGTTACTCACCGGGGAGCTGTTTTTT,CASSPRGLLTGELFF
TRBV11-2,TRBJ2-1,.,.,TGTGCCAGCACCCACCCGGACAGTTACAATGAGCAGTTCTTC,CASTHPDSYNEQFF
TRBV6-6,TRBJ1-4,.,.,TGTGCCAGCAGTTCGAATGAAAAACTGTTTTTT,CASSSNEKLFF
TRBV18,TRBJ1-1,.,once,TGTGCCAGCTCACCTTCCATCGGGTTAGAAGCTTTCTTT,CASSPSIGLEAFF
TRBV14,TRBJ1-1,.,.,TGTGCCAGCCAGGGGTCTGATGGAGTGAACACTGAAGCTTTCTTT,CASQGSDGVNTEAFF
TRBV11-3,TRBJ1-1,.,.,TGTGCCAGCAGCTTAGAAGAGAACACTGAAGCTTTCTTT,CASSLEENTEAFF
TRBV12-5,TRBJ2-2,TRBD2,once,TGTGCTAGTCAGGAGACTAGCGCGAGGGACACCGGGGAGCTGTTTTTT,CASQETSARDTGELFF
TRBV28,TRBJ1-5,.,.,TGTGCCAGCAGCCTTCTAAGCAGGCTAGGGCAGCAGCCCCAGCATTTT,CASSLLSRLGQQPQHF
TRBV7-9,TRBJ2-3,TRBD2,.,TGTGCCAGCAGCTTAGCGGTACTAGCGCCGAACACAGATACGCAGTATTTT,CASSLAVLAPNTDTQYF
TRBV6-5,TRBJ2-1,TRBD1,.,TGTGCCAGCAGTTACGGGACAGGGGTCAATGAGCAGTTCTTC,CASSYGTGVNEQFF
TRBV29-1,TRBJ2-7,TRBD2,.,TGCAGCGTTGAGACTAGCACCCTCGAGCAGTACTTC,CSVETSTLEQYF
TRBV7-8,TRBJ2-7,TRBD2,once,TGTGCCAGCAGCCTCCCCCTTCAAGGGTTAGCGGGGGACTACGAGCAGTACTTC,CASSLPLQGLAGDYEQYF
TRBV5-3,TRBJ2-7,TRBD2,.,TGTGCCAGCAGCTTCGGGACTAGCGGGTACGAGCAGTACTTC,CASSFGTSGYEQYF
TRBV15,TRBJ1-1,.,once,TGTGCCACCACCAAAGGAGACACGAACACTGAAGCTTTCTTT,CATTKGDTNTEAFF
TRBV2,TRBJ1-2,.,.,TGTGCCAGCAGTGAAACTAACTATGGCTACACCTTC,CASSETNYGYTF
TRBV19,TRBJ1-1,.,.,TGTGCCAGTAGTATCGGCCCGGGGGGGACTGAAGCTTTCTTT,CASSIGPGGTEAFF
TRBV11-3,TRBJ2-1,.,once,TGTGCCAGCAGCTTAGTCGGGACACAGGACAATGAGCAGTTCTTC,CASSLVGTQDNEQFF
TRBV27,TRBJ2-5,TRBD1,.,TGTGCCAGCAAGCCTAGGGACAGGGCAATGGAGACCCAGTACTTC,CASKPRDRAMETQYF
TRBV11-2,TRBJ2-2,.,.,TGTGCCAGCAGCTTAGGGGTCAGGGATCTTGGGGAGCTGTTTTTT,CASSLGVRDLGELFF
TRBV6-6,TRBJ2-7,.,.,TGTGCCAGCAGTCCAAGGACGGGAAGCTACGAGCAGTACTTC,CASSPRTGSYEQYF
TRBV27,TRBJ2-4,TRBD1,.,TGTGCCAGCAGGACAGGGTCCCAAAACATTCAGTACTTC,CASRTGSQNIQYF
TRBV7-8,TRBJ2-7,.,.,TGTGCCACTAGCGTCCGAGAGGCCTACGAGCAGTACTTC,CATSVREAYEQYF
TRBV11-2,TRBJ2-1,.,.,TGTGCCAGCAGCTTACCTACGGGGAGCTCCTACAATGAGCAGTTCTTC,CASSLPTGSSYNEQFF
TRBV9,TRBJ1-2,.,.,TGTGCCAGCAGTCCTTTGGACGGCTATGGCTACACCTTC,CASSPLDGYGYTF
TRBV6-8,TRBJ2-3,.,.,TGTGCCACCCCGGCGCAGGCTTCTAGCACAGATACGCAGTATTTT,CATPAQASSTDTQYF
TRBV5-4,TRBJ2-2,TRBD2,.,TGTGCCAGCAGCTTGGCCGAGCGGGAGATCACCGGGGAGCTGTTTTTT,CASSLAEREITGELFF
TRBV9,TRBJ2-1,.,.,TGTGCCAGCAGCGTAGCTGGGGGCTCCTACAATGAGCAGTTCTTC,CASSVAGGSYNEQFF
TRBV30,TRBJ1-2,.,.,TGTGCCTCCCCCAGGAGGGTCTATGGCTACACCTTC,CASPRRVYGYTF
TRBV15,TRBJ2-5,.,.,TGTGCCACCAGCGGCAGGGGGGGGAGGGGAGAGACCCAGTACTTC,CATSGRGGRGETQYF
TRBV11-3,TRBJ2-7,TRBD2,.,TGTGCCAGCAGCTTGGACGGACTAGCGGCCGCCTACGAGCAGTACTTC,CASSLDGLAAAYEQYF
TRBV11-2,TRBJ1-1,.,.,TGTGCCAGCAGCTTAAAGCGGGGGGTTTGGAACACTGAAGCTTTCTTT,CASSLKRGVWNTEAFF
TRBV5-1,TRBJ2-6,.,few,TGCGCCAGCAGCTCGGACGGATCTGGGGCCAACGTCCTGACTTTC,CASSSDGSGANVLTF
TRBV18,TRBJ2-1,TRBD1,once,TGTGCCAGCTCACCAGGTCGGCAGGGGGCAGACAATGAGCAGTTCTTC,CASSPGRQGADNEQFF
TRBV12-5,TRBJ1-1,.,.,TGTGCTAGCGGATTGCTCCGAATCATTGGCACTGAAGCTTTCTTT,CASGLLRIIGTEAFF
TRBV28,TRBJ2-5,.,.,TGTGCCAGCATTCCCGGGGCGACCTTACGGACCCAGTACTTC,CASIPGATLRTQYF
TRBV7-3,TRBJ2-2,.,.,TGTGCCAGCAGCTTAACGGCTGGCTCCAGGGGCACCGGGGAGCTGTTTTTT,CASSLTAGSRGTGELFF
TRBV2,TRBJ1-1,.,.,TGTGCCAGCAGTGAAACCTTAAACACTGAAGCTTTCTTT,CASSETLNTEAFF
TRBV27,TRBJ2-5,TRBD2,.,TGTGCCAGCAGTTTTAGGCGATTTTCGTTGCGGGAAGGGCTAGCGGGACTGGAGACCCAGTACTTC,CASSFRRFSLREGLAGLETQYF
TRBV7-9,TRBJ1-2,TRBD1,.,TGTGCCAGCAGCCTCACGGAGCAGGGGGCTGGCTACACCTTC,CASSLTEQGAGYTF
TRBV2,TRBJ1-5,TRBD1,.,TGTGCCAGCAGGGACAGGTCGAGCAATCAGCCCCAGCATTTT,CASRDRSSNQPQHF
TRBV5-1,TRBJ1-2,TRBD1,.,TGCGCCAGCAGCTTGGCCGAACAGGGGGCAAGGGGCTACACCTTC,CASSLAEQGARGYTF
TRBV5-5,TRBJ2-7,.,.,TGTGCCAGCAGCTTCTCCGGCGATCCAGCCTACGAGCAGTACTTC,CASSFSGDPAYEQYF
TRBV19,TRBJ1-2,.,.,TGTGCCAGTAGTATAAACTCCCCAGGAGCATATGGCTACACCTTC,CASSINSPGAYGYTF